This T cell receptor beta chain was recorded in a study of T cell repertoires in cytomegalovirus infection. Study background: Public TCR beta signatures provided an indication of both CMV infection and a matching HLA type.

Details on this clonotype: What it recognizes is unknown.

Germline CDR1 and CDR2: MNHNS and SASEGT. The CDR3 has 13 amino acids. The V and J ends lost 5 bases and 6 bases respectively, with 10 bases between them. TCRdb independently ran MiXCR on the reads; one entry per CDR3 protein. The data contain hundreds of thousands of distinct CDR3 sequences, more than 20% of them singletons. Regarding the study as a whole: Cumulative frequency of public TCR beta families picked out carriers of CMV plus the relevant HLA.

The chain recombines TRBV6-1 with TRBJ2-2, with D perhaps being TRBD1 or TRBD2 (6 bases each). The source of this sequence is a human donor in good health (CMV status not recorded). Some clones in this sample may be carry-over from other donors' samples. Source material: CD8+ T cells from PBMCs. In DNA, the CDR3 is TGTGCCAGCAGTTCGGGGGCCCCCGGGGAGCTGTTTTTT. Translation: CASSSGAPGELFF.